This T cell receptor beta chain was captured by sequencing in a study of T cell repertoires in cytomegalovirus infection. Study-level points and caveats: The ex vivo response was dominated by HLA-C-restricted CMV-specific TCR beta clonotypes.

CDR3 length: 15 amino acids. V shed 4 bases, J shed 6 bases, and the junction held 9 bases outside the gene matches. The germline V gene encodes CDR1 MNHEY and CDR2 SVGEGT. TCRdb analysed the reads with MiXCR anew, one entry per CDR3 protein. The repertoire has roughly 990,000 distinct CDR3 sequences, about a third of them found once; the top ten carry around an eighth. This clonotype was seen just once. What it binds is not known. The gene calls are TRBV6-2 or TRBV6-3 and TRBJ1-1; 9 bases agree with TRBD1. Sequences were derived from cultured CD8+ T cells from PBMCs, sampled from culture after CMV antigen stimulation. The receptor's source is a human donor in good health (CMV status not recorded). Some clones in this sample may be carry-over from other donors' samples. The CDR3 nucleotides read TGTGCCAGCAGTTTCCTTAGGACAGGGGAGGCTGAAGCTTTCTTT. Its protein is CASSFLRTGEAEAFF.